Listed below are T cell receptor beta chains from one sample, sequenced in a study of T cells in Graves' hyperthyroidism and ophthalmopathy. TCRdb analysed the multiplex PCR reads with MiXCR anew, one entry per CDR3 protein. The table has some 400,000 distinct CDR3 sequences, approximately 13% seen once; the top ten hold 20% to 25%. Sequencing was done on a sample of blood. The receptors shown here come from a man aged 25-40 years with Graves' hyperthyroidism that later progressed to Graves' ophthalmopathy. Each CDR3 is given with its conserved first and last residue. A D gene is named only where the DNA matches it firmly. Clone size, where shown, is once, few, many, or a class for clones that have expanded.

-	-	TRBV5-1	TRBJ1-4	TGCGCCAGCAGAACAGGGATGAATGAAAAACTGTTTTTT	CASRTGMNEKLFF
-	-	TRBV28	TRBJ2-4	TGTGCCAGCAGTTTATATGCAGGGCATGAAAACATTCAGTACTTC	CASSLYAGHENIQYF
-	-	TRBV30	TRBJ2-1	TGTGCCTGGAGTGTGGGGGGTGACACGGATGAGCAGTTCTTC	CAWSVGGDTDEQFF
-	many	TRBV12-3/TRBV12-4	TRBJ2-5	TGTGCCAGCAGCCCTTGGGGGGGCCGGGAGACCCAGTACTTC	CASSPWGGRETQYF
-	few	TRBV29-1	TRBJ2-5	TGCAGCGTTGATTGGGGACAGACCCAGTACTTC	CSVDWGQTQYF
TRBD1	-	TRBV6-1	TRBJ2-3	TGTGCCAGCACCCAGGGGGCCCGCACAGATACGCAGTATTTT	CASTQGARTDTQYF
TRBD2	many	TRBV12-3/TRBV12-4	TRBJ2-2	TGTGCCAGCAGAAATTCCGGGACTAGCGGGGTTAACACCGGGGAGCTGTTTTTT	CASRNSGTSGVNTGELFF
-	few	TRBV15	TRBJ2-2	TGTGCCACCAGCAGAGATCCGTATACCGGGGAGCTGTTTTTT	CATSRDPYTGELFF
-	-	TRBV6-2/TRBV6-3	TRBJ2-3	TGTGCCACCAGAGTACAGATCACAGATACGCAGTATTTT	CATRVQITDTQYF
-	few	TRBV6-6	TRBJ1-4	TGTGCCAGCAGTTACTTGAGGGAGGTTACAGAAAAACTGTTTTTT	CASSYLREVTEKLFF
-	few	TRBV3-1	TRBJ1-5	TGTGCCAGCAGCCTTACCAGGGGAGGAGGACCCCAGCATTTT	CASSLTRGGGPQHF
-	-	TRBV12-3/TRBV12-4	TRBJ2-6	TGTGCCAGCAGCCCCTTCCTACAGGGTTCTGGGGCCAACGTCCTGACTTTC	CASSPFLQGSGANVLTF
-	many	TRBV18	TRBJ2-7	TGTGCCAGCTCACCAGACTTCGGGTCCTACGAGCAGTACTTC	CASSPDFGSYEQYF
-	many	TRBV2	TRBJ1-6	TGTGCCAGCAGCAAGACTGACTCCTATAATTCACCCCTCCACTTT	CASSKTDSYNSPLHF
-	-	TRBV6-1	TRBJ2-5	TGTGCCAGTCTAGTGGGGGCGGAGACCCAGTACTTC	CASLVGAETQYF
TRBD2	-	TRBV4-2	TRBJ2-1	TGTGCCAGCAGCCAAGACGGGACTAGCGGGTACAATGAGCAGTTCTTC	CASSQDGTSGYNEQFF
TRBD1	many	TRBV30	TRBJ1-5	TGTGCCTGGACTCCGGGACAGGGAAACCAGCCCCAGCATTTT	CAWTPGQGNQPQHF
TRBD2	many	TRBV12-3/TRBV12-4	TRBJ2-1	TGTGCCAGCAGTAAGATAGCGGGGTACAATGAGCAGTTCTTC	CASSKIAGYNEQFF
TRBD2	-	TRBV5-1	TRBJ2-3	TGCGCCAGCAGCTCCGGGGACGGGAGGTGGGCAGATACGCAGTATTTT	CASSSGDGRWADTQYF
-	-	TRBV28	TRBJ1-2	TGTGCCAGCATCCCGAGGTTGGGAATCTATGGCTACACCTTC	CASIPRLGIYGYTF
-	few	TRBV5-1	TRBJ1-3	TGCGCCAGCAGCCAGGACAGACAAGCCTCTGGAAACACCATATATTTT	CASSQDRQASGNTIYF
TRBD1	-	TRBV25-1	TRBJ1-6	TGTGCCAGCAGTCGGACAGGGGCTAATTCACCCCTCCACTTT	CASSRTGANSPLHF
-	-	TRBV5-6	TRBJ1-3	TGTGCCAGCAGCTTGGGACCGACCTCTGGAAACACCATATATTTT	CASSLGPTSGNTIYF
-	few	TRBV28	TRBJ2-1	TGTGCCAGCAGCGCAGGAGTTACGGATGAGCAGTTCTTC	CASSAGVTDEQFF
-	few	TRBV7-3	TRBJ1-1	TGTGCCAGCAGCCGAGGGGGGACTGCCATGGGGACTGAAGCTTTCTTT	CASSRGGTAMGTEAFF
-	many	TRBV11-2	TRBJ2-7	TGTGCCAGCAGCTTAGGTCACGTTGGCGAGCAGTACTTC	CASSLGHVGEQYF
TRBD2	many	TRBV27	TRBJ2-3	TGTGCCAGCAGTTTCGTGCGGGGGGCATCAGATACGCAGTATTTT	CASSFVRGASDTQYF
-	few	TRBV19	TRBJ2-5	TGTGCCAGTCGACAGGCAGGAGAGACCCAGTACTTC	CASRQAGETQYF
-	many	TRBV11-2	TRBJ2-2	TGTGCCAGCAGCTTAGGGGGACTGCTGTTTTTT	CASSLGGLLFF
TRBD2	many	TRBV7-6	TRBJ2-1	TGTGCCACCCGACTAGCGGGCTACAATGAGCAGTTCTTC	CATRLAGYNEQFF
-	-	TRBV4-1	TRBJ1-6	TGCGCCAGCAGCCAAGATACCGGGTTGGGGCCCCTCCACTTT	CASSQDTGLGPLHF
-	-	TRBV6-1	TRBJ1-4	TGTGCCAGCAAAGTTCCCAATGAAAAACTGTTTTTT	CASKVPNEKLFF
-	many	TRBV20-1	TRBJ1-2	TGCAGTGCTAGAGTAGGGGCAACGAATGGCTACACCTTC	CSARVGATNGYTF
-	many	TRBV27	TRBJ1-4	TGTGCCAGCAGTCCACGGAGGGGACCGAATGAAAAACTGTTTTTT	CASSPRRGPNEKLFF
-	many	TRBV2	TRBJ1-2	TGTGCCAGCAGACACCCCTGGGGGTGGGATGGCTACACCTTC	CASRHPWGWDGYTF
-	-	TRBV12-3/TRBV12-4	TRBJ2-7	TGTGCCAGCAGTAGCCGGGGGACGCTCTACGAGCAGTACTTC	CASSSRGTLYEQYF
-	few	TRBV7-6	TRBJ2-6	TGTGCCAGCAGCTCGGGACGTTCCTCTGGGGCCAACGTCCTGACTTTC	CASSSGRSSGANVLTF
-	many	TRBV2	TRBJ1-1	TGTGCCAGCAGTGAGGACGGCACTGAAGCTTTCTTT	CASSEDGTEAFF
-	many	TRBV7-3	TRBJ1-6	TGTGCCAGCAGCTTCCCCGGAAAACCCCTCCACTTT	CASSFPGKPLHF
-	many	TRBV2	TRBJ1-6	TGTGCCAGCAGTGAAGAGCGGACTGTGAATTCACCCCTCCACTTT	CASSEERTVNSPLHF
-	many	TRBV28	TRBJ1-1	TGTGCCAGCACACTGCAGAACACTGAAGCTTTCTTT	CASTLQNTEAFF
-	-	TRBV12-3/TRBV12-4	TRBJ2-1	TGTGCCAGCAGTTTAGTTTTCAGCTTGGGTGAGCAGTTCTTC	CASSLVFSLGEQFF
-	few	TRBV24-1	TRBJ2-2	TGTGCCACCAGGGACAGGAACACCGGGGAGCTGTTTTTT	CATRDRNTGELFF
TRBD1	many	TRBV2	TRBJ2-1	TGTGCCAGCAGTGGGACAGGGGTGTATGAGCAGTTCTTC	CASSGTGVYEQFF
-	-	TRBV13	TRBJ1-2	TGTGCCAGCACCTGGTCGGCTAACTATGGCTACACCTTC	CASTWSANYGYTF
-	-	TRBV18	TRBJ2-3	TGTGCCAGCTCACTCCAGTTAAGGGCAACTAGCACAGATACGCAGTATTTT	CASSLQLRATSTDTQYF
-	-	TRBV18	TRBJ2-3	TGTGCCAGCTCACCACCGTCAGGGCGGGGAGATACGCAGTATTTT	CASSPPSGRGDTQYF
TRBD2	few	TRBV28	TRBJ2-7	TGTGCCAGCAATGGGGAGACTAGCGGGGGGGTGAGTCTCGAGCAGTACTTC	CASNGETSGGVSLEQYF
-	few	TRBV24-1	TRBJ2-2	TGTGCCACCAAGGGACCCGCCAACACCGGGGAGCTGTTTTTT	CATKGPANTGELFF
-	many	TRBV14	TRBJ2-3	TGTGCCAGCAGCCGAGCAGGACGGGGAGGAGATACGCAGTATTTT	CASSRAGRGGDTQYF
-	few	TRBV6-5	TRBJ2-2	TGTGCCAGCAGTTACGGGGAGGGGGCCACCGGGGAGCTGTTTTTT	CASSYGEGATGELFF
TRBD2	many	TRBV7-2	TRBJ2-7	TGTGCCAGCAGCACCCGGGGGGGCGGGGACTACGAGCAGTACTTC	CASSTRGGGDYEQYF
-	few	TRBV5-5	TRBJ2-6	TGTGCCAGCAGCTTGGTCCGCAGGGTGTCCTCTGGGGCCAACGTCCTGACTTTC	CASSLVRRVSSGANVLTF
TRBD1	many	TRBV12-3/TRBV12-4	TRBJ1-1	TGTGCCAGCAGTTTTACAGGGGGGGACACTGAAGCTTTCTTT	CASSFTGGDTEAFF